This TCR beta chain was identified during a study of cytomegalovirus exposure and HLA in healthy donors listed by TCRdb under 2017. Context from the whole study: An earlier analysis of around 600 of the donors reported about 290 Gb of sequence data and some 120 million unique TCR beta sequences from about 200 million T cells. Typing coverage varied by locus: roughly 620-640 donors for A, B, C, DRB1 and DQB1; roughly 500 for DQA1; some 610 for DPA1; about 450 for DPB1. Every repertoire in the discovery cohort had been generated on one and the same sequencing platform. Donor age, sex, ethnicity and CMV serostatus were compiled together with the repertoire data. Rather than drawing on any new phenotypic data, the later analysis identified candidate immune exposures from TCR beta sequences and the way those sequences occurred across donors. Among over 350 genotyped donors of the cohort, an average of approximately 230,000 unique TCR beta nucleotide sequences were sequenced per donor, 15% to 20% of them non-productive. The study profiled the T cell repertoires of some 610 subjects by immunosequencing and related them to cytomegalovirus serostatus. Among the roughly 400 genotyped donors, approximately 82% belonged to the genetic ancestry cluster associated with self-reported Caucasian donors. In an earlier analysis of roughly 540 of the donors, high-throughput TCR beta sequencing was used to judge whether each TCR beta V gene segment behaved as functional or pseudogenic. The aim of the study was to test whether cataloging public T cell receptors could identify signatures of past pathogen exposure. A handful of DR-DQ haplotypes were handled as single units for association and clustering because linkage in the cohort was strong. Besides the first cohort of approximately 710 subjects, a separate validation cohort made up of 120 different subjects was used. HLA typing included class I and class II loci at four-digit resolution. A later analysis re-analyzed previously published TCR beta repertoires from roughly 630 donors and added high-resolution HLA genotyping to study TCR occurrence patterns. Genome-wide SNP genotypes for about three fifths of the roughly 670 donors were used in a later genetic analysis, which treated that subset as a discovery cohort. The study combined high-throughput TCR immunosequencing, statistical association of individual TCRs with disease status, and machine learning to predict cytomegalovirus infection status. Roughly 300 gigabases of sequencing data and tens of millions of unique TCR sequences made up an early release that covered fewer than 650 HLA-typed donors.

Relative to germline, V is 1 base shorter and J is 3 bases shorter, with 13 bases between their ends. The CDR3 has 16 amino acids, counting the end cysteine and phenylalanine. The kept DNA is CDR3 alone, 48 bases in frame from the first base. CDR1 SGHTA and CDR2 FQGNSA are derived from the germline V gene. Concerning this clone: Its recognized antigen is unknown. Per-base quality was not reported, and no clone a single base away is much larger than it.

In total, about 650 healthy bone marrow donors made up the cohort. Cohort members were all nominally healthy when sampled, although unrecorded immune exposures were likely present. The donor tested CMV seronegative, placing the donor among the 350 or so seronegative members of the cohort. Each donor provided a peripheral blood sample, and peripheral blood mononuclear cells were used for TCR beta sequencing. The Qiagen DNeasy Blood Extraction Kit was used to extract genomic DNA from the blood cell samples. The library was produced with the immunoSEQ multiplex PCR assay. For the multiplex PCR, a mixture combining 60 forward primers for TCR Vbeta segments and 13 reverse primers for TCR Jbeta segments was used. Amplification of the CDR3 region of rearranged TCR beta genes was performed with a multiplex PCR assay on genomic DNA. The Illumina HiSeq System was used to sequence the amplified TCR beta libraries as 87-base-pair reads. Per the source publication's procedure: In a later analysis, around 80 million unique TCR beta chains were counted across the roughly 670 repertoires, and around 10 million of these chains were shared by at least two donors. A nearest-neighbor algorithm error-corrected the raw reads and collapsed the reads into unique sequences, merging closely related sequences to remove PCR and sequencing errors. To assign V, D and J gene segments, CDR3 sequences were aligned to IMGT reference sequences. For a sequence to be retained, a match of at least six nucleotides to both a V gene segment and a J gene segment was required. A rearrangement was called productive if the CDR3 had no stop codons and remained in frame with V and J, and every other rearrangement was called non-productive. Following IMGT convention, CDR3 was defined as the stretch from the second conserved V-encoded cysteine to the conserved J-encoded phenylalanine. The earlier analysis of 550 to 650 of the donors excluded any sequence lacking an unambiguous match to a single V gene segment. An earlier analysis of a few hundred of the donors called V segments functional above 56.7% productive rearrangements and segregating when the between-donor standard deviation exceeded 5%. A statistical classification framework was built to diagnose cytomegalovirus status from the catalog of TCR beta chain sequences. In a later analysis, V and J genes were assigned by comparing TCR nucleotide sequences against IMGT/GENE-DB human TR gene sequences. In a later analysis, CDR3 sequences and most-parsimonious VDJ recombination scenarios were assigned using the TCRdist pipeline. In a later analysis, each TCR beta chain was defined by its CDR3 amino acid sequence together with its V-gene family, and reads lacking a unique V-gene family were excluded. In a later analysis, some 600 highly shared, low-generation-probability nucleotide sequences were removed to address suspected cross-contamination and a sequencing artifact. In a later analysis, a clonal expansion index for each public chain was calculated from normalized within-repertoire ranks of inferred template counts. In a later analysis, generation probabilities were computed with a VDJ recombination model fitted to out-of-frame rearrangements, and the resulting probabilities were checked against IGoR. A later analysis scored TCR-TCR, TCR-HLA and TCR-CMV co-occurrence with hypergeometric tests, applying a repertoire-size bias correction to TCR pairs. In a later analysis, false discovery rates were estimated by permuting HLA or CMV assignments 20 times. In a later analysis, co-occurring TCRs were grouped with DBSCAN, and TCRdist sequence similarity was added when clustering was performed within HLA-allele-positive subsets. Repertoires with fewer than 30,000 or more than 120,000 public chains were left out of co-occurrence clustering, as were about five repertoires with anomalous nucleotide sharing. TCRdb took over this immuneACCESS table, retaining in-frame rearrangements with V and J assigned. Such tables are incomplete; in checked studies, under half of the missing clones stem from an unresolved V gene, and the remainder is unexplained. The V and J calls and the clone size are those of that table, but D and trimming were determined from the DNA. The sample records approximately 280,000 clones, about 90% of which are singletons. Less than 2.5% of the sample is held by the ten biggest clonotypes.

Overall results and qualifications from the work: A later genetic analysis reported fewer N-insertions in productive TCRs among donors in an Asian-associated ancestry cluster than the roughly 720-donor mean. In both the original and validation cohorts, the classifier was reported to diagnose cytomegalovirus status with high specificity and sensitivity. Roughly uniform sequencing depth across donors was assumed in presence/absence analyses, although this assumption may not hold. The study gave a list of roughly 150 TCR beta chains associated with cytomegalovirus. A further reported finding was that TCR beta sequences accurately predicted the HLA-A and HLA-B alleles for most subjects in the first cohort. A later analysis found that HLA-associated TCR beta chains were more clonally expanded and had lower generation probabilities than equally common non-associated chains. Correlated functional status among segregating V segments might reflect linkage disequilibrium, but an unknown experimental factor could not be ruled out. An association between a missense DCLRE1C variant and V-gene and J-gene trimming of TCR beta chains was found in a later genetic analysis and replicated in an independent cohort. Some IMGT-functional V segments, including TRBV6-2 and TRBV6-3, could not be distinguished by the 87-base-pair reads and were therefore excluded. In vitro tests confirmed that a few of the cytomegalovirus-associated TCR beta chains recognize cytomegalovirus antigens. According to a later analysis, parvovirus B19, influenza, CMV and Epstein-Barr virus appeared linked to several top co-occurrence clusters. CMV serostatus was the only immune exposure information available for the cohort. In an earlier analysis of some 550 of the donors, most TCR beta V segments were observed in productive rearrangements about 87% or about 30% of the time, broadly matching IMGT annotations. While some public TCRs were present in many individuals, most TCR sequences turned up only very rarely across donors. Because HLA typing was missing for some donors at each locus, association tests included only the typed subset. When HLA alleles, especially DR and DQ, strongly co-occurred, TCR associations were difficult to assign to individual alleles. Only TCR beta chains were sequenced in this cohort, and the absence of alpha or paired-chain data limited detectable features. At a false discovery rate of 0.05, a later analysis linked under 20,000 TCR beta sequences to specific HLA alleles. A cluster of highly shared sequence variants was judged likely to be a technical artifact of the sequencing pipeline. Most CMV-associated TCR beta chains appeared to be HLA-restricted in a later analysis, and the HLA associations seemed to be driven largely by CMV exposure. Over 15 rarely observed V segments, including chromosome 9 orphons, were excluded from the earlier analysis of some 590 of the donors because counts were too low. In a later analysis, the rate of TCR association differed among HLA loci, with DRB1 alleles having the most associated TCRs and HLA-C alleles having the fewest. The authors suggested that the approach could potentially be generalized to other disease states and immunological phenotypes.

Recombination linked TRBV7-2 to TRBJ2-1, with the D gene call left open. This receptor was obtained from a woman aged 18-30 years in good health and CMV-seronegative. Sequencing was done on a sample of PBMCs. The CDR3 here reads CASSLDAQVFYNEQFF. The nucleotide sequence is given as TGTGCCAGCAGCTTAGATGCTCAGGTATTCTACAATGAGCAGTTCTTC.